These 22 T cell receptor beta chains came from one sample sequenced in a study of early T cells in non-severe SARS-CoV-2 infection. Each CDR3 protein gets one entry after TCRdb re-called the 5' RACE reads with MiXCR. There are around 61,000 distinct CDR3 sequences in the sample; around 12% occur only once, and approximately 2.8% lies in the top ten. Sequencing was performed on whole blood. The receptor source for this set is an adult who was a healthcare worker with PCR-confirmed SARS-CoV-2 infection or an uninfected control (not recorded which).

The genes are TRBV29-1 and TRBJ2-5, with 10 bases that match TRBD1. V shed 0 bases and J 2 bases; nucleotides not matched to a gene: 6. The CDR3 totals 16 residues. Per germline, CDR1 SQVTM and CDR2 ANQGSEA. CDR3 nucleotides: TGCAGCGTTGAAGAGATGGGGGACAGGGGACAAGAGACCCAGTACTTC. It is translated as CSVEEMGDRGQETQYF.

This clonotype turned up a few times. J is TRBJ2-6 and V is TRBV4-2; a possible D gene is TRBD1 (5 bases). Deletions cut 3 bases from V and 1 base from J, with 10 bases between. CDR3 length equals 16 residues. Germline-derived CDR1 and CDR2 are LGHNA and YNFKEQ. The CDR3 loop reads CASSQTTGSGANVLTF. CDR3 sequence (DNA): TGTGCCAGCAGCCAGACCACAGGTTCTGGGGCCAACGTCCTGACTTTC.

At least ten counts were recorded for this clonotype. V is TRBV3-1 and J is TRBJ2-1; 8 nucleotides line up with TRBD2. CDR3 length equals 17 residues. Germline CDR1 reads LGHDT; CDR2 reads YNNKEL (reference sequence). The trim removed 3 bases at V and 5 bases at J, leaving 12 bases unmatched. The CDR3 is CASSHQVSSGPHNEQFF. Here the CDR3 DNA reads TGTGCCAGCAGCCATCAGGTGTCTAGCGGGCCCCACAATGAGCAGTTCTTC.

This clonotype has a count of ten or more. The V call is TRBV11-2, the J call TRBJ2-1; 9 bases are a match to TRBD2. CDR1 SGHAT and CDR2 FQNNGV come from the germline V gene. This CDR3 is built from 13 residues. V lost 6 bases to trimming and J lost 3 bases; unmatched junction nucleotides: 0. The CDR3 loop reads CASRTSGYNEQFF. In nucleotides, the CDR3 is TGTGCCAGCAGGACTAGCGGCTACAATGAGCAGTTCTTC.

There are many counts of this clonotype. The CDR3 nucleotides read TGTGCCAGCAGCTCATGGACGGGCGGAGATACGCAGTATTTT. It specifies CASSSWTGGDTQYF. The chain recombines TRBV3-1 with TRBJ2-3; D ambiguous. This CDR3 is built from 14 residues. CDR1 is LGHDT and CDR2 is YNNKEL in the germline V gene (reference sequence). V was trimmed by 5 bases and J by 5 bases, leaving 14 bases between them.

This clonotype has a count of ten or more. The CDR3 reads CAWSPGLAGNEQFF. The CDR3 coding sequence is TGTGCCTGGAGTCCTGGACTAGCGGGGAATGAGCAGTTCTTC. The chain couples TRBV30 to TRBJ2-1, with TRBD2 identical over 12 bases. There are 14 residues in the CDR3. With V trimmed by 2 bases and J by 7 bases, 3 bases remained unmatched. The germline V gene has CDR1 GTSNPN and CDR2 SVGIG (reference sequence).

The V call is TRBV20-1, the J call TRBJ2-1, with 8 bases aligning to TRBD1. V lost 1 base, J lost 0 bases, and 8 bases stayed unmatched. Per germline, CDR1 DFQATT and CDR2 SNEGSKA (reference sequence). The CDR3 spans 17 residues. The CDR3 sequence is CSARGGDRSSSYNEQFF. The CDR3 coding sequence is TGCAGTGCTAGAGGGGGGGACAGGTCGAGCTCCTACAATGAGCAGTTCTTC.

This clonotype was picked up many times. This sequence joins TRBV10-2 and TRBJ1-5; D might be TRBD1 (5 bases). The length of the CDR3 is 14 residues. Per the germline V gene, CDR1 is WSHSY and CDR2 is SAAADI. V lost 7 bases to trimming and J lost 6 bases, with 16 bases between them. DNA for the CDR3: TGCGCCAGCAACGAGAAAGGGGAGGGTCAGCCCCAGCATTTT. Amino acids: CASNEKGEGQPQHF.

This clonotype was seen ten or more times. The chain employs TRBV11-2 and TRBJ2-1; 7 nucleotides align to TRBD2. This CDR3 spans 16 amino acids. Per germline, CDR1 SGHAT and CDR2 FQNNGV. The V gene end was trimmed by 5 bases and the J gene end by 4 bases; junction bases not matched to a gene: 11. CDR3 sequence: CASSPMWDSGYNEQFF. As DNA, the CDR3 is TGTGCCAGCAGCCCCATGTGGGATAGCGGGTACAATGAGCAGTTCTTC.

This clonotype was detected ten times or more. The chain couples TRBV5-5 to TRBJ2-1, with 9 nucleotides matching TRBD2. Per the germline V gene, CDR1 is SGHKS and CDR2 is YYEKEE (reference sequence). The ends lost 0 bases at V and 7 bases at J; junction bases unmatched: 5. The CDR3 covers 15 residues. As DNA, the CDR3 is TGTGCCAGCAGCTTGGGCGGGGGGGCCCGGAATGAGCAGTTCTTC. Translating it yields CASSLGGGARNEQFF.

This clonotype came up many times. The chain couples TRBV12-3 or TRBV12-4 to TRBJ1-5, with 7 bases fitting TRBD1. This CDR3 region has 17 residues. With V trimmed by 2 bases and J by 1 base, 8 bases remained unmatched. CDR3 sequence reads: CASSLWHRGSSNQPQHF. In DNA form, the CDR3 reads TGTGCCAGCAGTTTATGGCACAGGGGCTCAAGCAATCAGCCCCAGCATTTT.

This clonotype has a count of ten or more. The chain is built from TRBV11-2 and TRBJ2-6; tentative D call: TRBD1 (6 bases). Trimming removed 4 bases at V and 0 bases at J, with 19 bases between. The CDR3 totals 19 residues. Germline values: CDR1 SGHAT, CDR2 FQNNGV. CDR3 DNA: TGTGCCAGCAGCTACGGGCCGGGACACGGTCTCTCTGGGGCCAACGTCCTGACTTTC. It specifies CASSYGPGHGLSGANVLTF.

The gene calls are TRBV3-1 and TRBJ1-1; a weak D match, TRBD1 (6 bases). The ends were cut back, 0 bases at V and 1 base at J, with 15 bases in the middle. The CDR3 totals 17 residues. Germline values: CDR1 LGHDT, CDR2 YNNKEL (reference sequence). CDR3 sequence reads: CASSQDQTGAWNTEAFF. CDR3 nucleotides: TGTGCCAGCAGCCAAGATCAGACAGGTGCATGGAACACTGAAGCTTTCTTT. The whole variable domain, remainder taken from reference TRBV3-1 and TRBJ1-1, is DTAVSQTPKYLVTQMGNDKSIKCEQNLGHDTMYWYKQDSKKFLKIMFSYNNKELIINETVPNRFSPKSPDKAHLNLHINSLELGDSAVYFCASSQDQTGAWNTEAFFGQGTRLTVV.

This clonotype was seen only a few times. This rearrangement joins TRBV20-1 to TRBJ2-7; tentative D call: TRBD2 (6 bases). CDR3 length: 16 amino acids. Germline values: CDR1 DFQATT, CDR2 SNEGSKA (reference sequence). V lost 0 bases and J lost 4, with 19 bases in between. The CDR3 coding sequence is TGCAGTGCTAGAGATCGTGGTGGGCTAGCGCGGTACGAGCAGTACTTC. The encoded protein is CSARDRGGLARYEQYF.

In this sample, this clonotype turned up many times. The chain joins TRBV6-1 to TRBJ1-4; D remains unclear. V lost 6 bases to trimming and J lost 5 bases, with 13 bases between them. Germline CDR1 is MNHNS and CDR2 is SASEGT. The CDR3 covers 14 residues. In nucleotides, the CDR3 is TGTGCCAGCAGGAATACAGCCCGGAATGAAAAACTGTTTTTT. Its translation: CASRNTARNEKLFF.

The chain uses TRBV20-1 and TRBJ2-3, with TRBD2 matching 10 bases. Trimming took 0 bases from V and 3 from J; bases not matched to a gene: 6. The CDR3 is 16 residues long. Germline CDR1 DFQATT, CDR2 SNEGSKA (reference sequence). The CDR3, as DNA: TGCAGTGCTAGAGATGCAGCGGGAGGGCCAACAGATACGCAGTATTTT. Protein: CSARDAAGGPTDTQYF.

This clonotype was detected many times. CDR3 residues: CSARLGLHPPDTQYF. CDR3 DNA sequence: TGCAGTGCTAGGCTGGGACTCCACCCTCCAGATACGCAGTATTTT. This sequence joins TRBV20-1 and TRBJ2-3, with D possibly being TRBD2 (6 bases). Germline loops: CDR1 DFQATT, CDR2 SNEGSKA (reference sequence). The V gene lost 3 bases and the J gene lost 4 bases, with 17 bases spanning the gap. The CDR3 length is 15 residues.

This clonotype was counted at least ten times. CDR3 in amino acids: CASSQDSPSGGYEQFF. CDR3 nucleotides: TGTGCCAGCAGCCAAGACTCCCCTAGCGGGGGCTATGAGCAGTTCTTC. The chain couples TRBV3-1 to TRBJ2-1, with 10 positions matching TRBD2. With 0 bases clipped from V and 8 bases from J, the junction kept 7 bases outside the gene matches. The germline gives CDR1 LGHDT, CDR2 YNNKEL (reference sequence). The CDR3 covers 16 residues.

In its sample, this clonotype was seen many times. The chain is built from TRBV2 and TRBJ2-2; D might be TRBD1 (6 bases). V was pared by 7 bases and J by 4 bases, with 13 bases between. The CDR3 sequence is 14 residues long. From germline, CDR1 is SNHLY and CDR2 FYNNEI. CDR3: CASTQGTATGELFF. The CDR3 region has the DNA TGTGCCAGCACCCAGGGGACGGCCACCGGGGAGCTGTTTTTT. Drawing the rest from reference TRBV2 and TRBJ2-2, the complete variable domain is EPEVTQTPSHQVTQMGQEVILRCVPISNHLYFYWYRQILGQKVEFLVSFYNNEISEKSEIFDDQFSVERPDGSNFTLKIRSTKLEDSAMYFCASTQGTATGELFFGEGSRLTVL.

Concerning this clonotype: This may be a read error: a much more frequent sequence differs by one nucleotide. V usage is TRBV7-2 and J usage is TRBJ2-1, with D uncertain. Germline V gene data show CDR1 as SGHTA and CDR2 as FQGNSA. CDR3 length: 15 residues. The CDR3 bases are TGTGCCAGCAGCGTTACCGCGACGGCCTACAATGTGCAGTTCTTC. It yields the protein CASSVTATAYNVQFF.

This clonotype was picked up a small number of times. The gene calls are TRBV30 and TRBJ1-5; D may be TRBD1 (6 bases). V lost 1 base to trimming and J lost 4 bases, with 14 bases between them. Germline loops: CDR1 GTSNPN, CDR2 SVGIG (reference sequence). The CDR3 runs 15 residues. In DNA form, the CDR3 reads TGTGCCTGGAGTGGCGGCAGGGGAGTTAATCAGCCCCAGCATTTT. Translating it yields CAWSGGRGVNQPQHF.

This clonotype appeared many times. The chain carries TRBV27 and TRBJ2-2; 7 bases are shared with TRBD1. The V gene's germline CDR1 is MNHEY and CDR2 SMNVEV (reference sequence). V was clipped by 5 bases and J by 7 bases; unmatched bases: 7. The CDR3 has 14 amino acids. CDR3 DNA sequence: TGTGCCAGCAGTCGCCAGGGGGTGGGCGGGGAGCTGTTTTTT. It is translated as CASSRQGVGGELFF.